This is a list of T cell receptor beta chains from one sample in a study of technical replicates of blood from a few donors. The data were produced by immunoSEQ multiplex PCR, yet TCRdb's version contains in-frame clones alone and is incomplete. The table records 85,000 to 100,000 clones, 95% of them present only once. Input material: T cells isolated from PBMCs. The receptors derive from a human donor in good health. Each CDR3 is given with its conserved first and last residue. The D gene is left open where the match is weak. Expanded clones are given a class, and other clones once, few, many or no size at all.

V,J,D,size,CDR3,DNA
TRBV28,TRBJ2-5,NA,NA,CASSTAETQYF,TGTGCCAGCAGTACTGCCGAGACCCAGTACTTC
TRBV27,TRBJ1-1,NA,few,CASNQGMNTEAFF,TGTGCCAGTAATCAGGGGATGAACACTGAAGCTTTCTTT
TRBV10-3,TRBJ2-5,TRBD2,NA,CAISGTLAAQETQYF,TGTGCCATCAGCGGGACTCTAGCGGCCCAAGAGACCCAGTACTTC
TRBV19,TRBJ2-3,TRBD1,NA,CASNSGGGTDTQYF,TGTGCCAGTAACTCAGGGGGTGGGACAGATACGCAGTATTTT
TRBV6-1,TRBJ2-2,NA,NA,CASSAYGGHNTGELFF,TGTGCCAGCAGTGCGTATGGGGGACATAACACCGGGGAGCTGTTTTTT
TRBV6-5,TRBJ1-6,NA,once,CASSYDTPSYNSPLHF,TGTGCCAGCAGTTACGACACCCCCTCCTATAATTCACCCCTCCACTTT
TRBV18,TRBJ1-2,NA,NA,CASSPGEVYGYTF,TGTGCCAGCTCACCAGGGGAGGTATATGGCTACACCTTC
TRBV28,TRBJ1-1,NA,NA,CASSFLSGGTEAFF,TGTGCCAGCAGTTTCTTATCGGGGGGCACTGAAGCTTTCTTT
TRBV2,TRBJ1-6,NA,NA,CAADSSSYNSPLHF,TGTGCCGCCGACAGCAGCTCCTATAATTCACCCCTCCACTTT
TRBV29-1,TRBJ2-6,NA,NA,CSVVRDTGANVLTF,TGCAGCGTTGTGAGGGACACTGGGGCCAACGTCCTGACTTTC
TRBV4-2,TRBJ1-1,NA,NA,CASSQDSDSSSNTEAFF,TGTGCCAGCAGCCAAGATTCAGACAGTAGTTCGAACACTGAAGCTTTCTTT
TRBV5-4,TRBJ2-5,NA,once,CASSFLGTRGETQYF,TGTGCCAGCAGCTTCCTAGGAACTCGCGGAGAGACCCAGTACTTC
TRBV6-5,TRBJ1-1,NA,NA,CASSNTGYVGTEAFF,TGTGCCAGCAGTAATACAGGGTACGTCGGCACTGAAGCTTTCTTT
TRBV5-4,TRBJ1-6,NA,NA,CASSKQGTYNSPLHF,TGTGCCAGCAGCAAACAGGGTACCTATAATTCACCCCTCCACTTT
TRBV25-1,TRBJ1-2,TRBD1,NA,CASSPRRGQGGRNGYTF,TGTGCCAGCAGTCCCAGGCGAGGACAGGGGGGTAGGAATGGCTACACCTTC
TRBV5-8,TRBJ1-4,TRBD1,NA,CASSLFAGTGGFGNEKLFF,TGTGCCAGCAGCTTGTTTGCTGGGACAGGGGGCTTCGGGAATGAAAAACTGTTTTTT
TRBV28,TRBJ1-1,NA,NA,CASSLGLSLSEAFF,TGTGCCAGCAGTCTAGGACTATCCTTGAGTGAAGCTTTCTTT
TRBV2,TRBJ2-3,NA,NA,CASSRSGDPSTDTQYF,TGTGCCAGCAGTAGGAGCGGAGACCCGAGCACAGATACGCAGTATTTT
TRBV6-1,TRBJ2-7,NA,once,CASTIGQRSYEQYF,TGTGCCAGCACAATCGGACAGCGATCCTACGAGCAGTACTTC
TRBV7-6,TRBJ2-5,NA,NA,CASSAPNPETQYF,TGTGCCAGCAGCGCGCCCAACCCGGAGACCCAGTACTTC
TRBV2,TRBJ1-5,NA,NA,CASERASNQPQHF,TGTGCCAGCGAGCGGGCTAGCAATCAGCCCCAGCATTTT
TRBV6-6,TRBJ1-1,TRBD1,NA,CASLLSGTGVPEAFF,TGTGCCAGCCTATTGTCGGGGACAGGAGTACCTGAAGCTTTCTTT
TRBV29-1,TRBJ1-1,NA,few,CSVELIQGAGAFF,TGCAGCGTTGAGTTGATACAGGGCGCCGGAGCTTTCTTT
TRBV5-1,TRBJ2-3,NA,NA,CASSFRTGQRADTQYF,TGCGCCAGCAGCTTCAGGACGGGACAAAGAGCAGATACGCAGTATTTT
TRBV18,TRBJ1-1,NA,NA,CASSPRGGGTMNTEAFF,TGTGCCAGCTCACCACGGGGTGGGGGGACCATGAACACTGAAGCTTTCTTT
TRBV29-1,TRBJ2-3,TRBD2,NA,CSVEASGGRHTQYF,TGCAGCGTTGAAGCTAGCGGGGGGAGACATACGCAGTATTTT
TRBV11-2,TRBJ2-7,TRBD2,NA,CASSLEWTRSVEEQYF,TGTGCCAGCAGCTTAGAGTGGACTAGATCTGTCGAGGAGCAGTACTTC
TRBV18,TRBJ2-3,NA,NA,CASSTVLTDTQYF,TGTGCCAGCTCTACGGTACTAACAGATACGCAGTATTTT
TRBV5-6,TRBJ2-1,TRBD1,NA,CASSLGTRTGTGYNEQFF,TGTGCCAGCAGCTTGGGTACGAGGACCGGGACAGGCTACAATGAGCAGTTCTTC
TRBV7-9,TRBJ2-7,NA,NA,CASSPYEGIEDEQYF,TGTGCCAGCAGCCCATATGAGGGAATTGAAGACGAGCAGTACTTC
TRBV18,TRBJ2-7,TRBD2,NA,CASSLKREGHYEQYF,TGTGCCAGCTCACTTAAGCGGGAGGGCCACTACGAGCAGTACTTC
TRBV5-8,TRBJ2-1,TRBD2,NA,CASSPRAGTSGSNEQFF,TGTGCCAGCAGCCCCCGAGCCGGGACTAGCGGGAGCAATGAGCAGTTCTTC
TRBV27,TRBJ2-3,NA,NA,CASSLWPDTQYF,TGTGCCAGCAGTTTATGGCCAGATACGCAGTATTTT
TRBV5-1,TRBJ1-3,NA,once,CASSEGQFSSGNTIYF,TGCGCCAGCAGCGAAGGACAGTTCAGCTCTGGAAACACCATATATTTT
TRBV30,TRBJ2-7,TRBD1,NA,CACLPTGITYEQYF,TGTGCCTGCTTACCGACAGGGATAACCTACGAGCAGTACTTC
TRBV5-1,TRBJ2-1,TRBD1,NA,CASSLLQGAYNEQFF,TGCGCCAGCAGCTTGCTACAGGGGGCCTACAATGAGCAGTTCTTC
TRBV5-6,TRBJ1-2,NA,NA,CASSLNLYLRDTGGYTF,TGTGCCAGCAGCCTAAATCTTTACCTCAGGGATACCGGTGGCTACACCTTC
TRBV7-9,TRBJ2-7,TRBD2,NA,CASSLRLASEQYF,TGTGCCAGCAGCTTGCGACTAGCTTCCGAGCAGTACTTC
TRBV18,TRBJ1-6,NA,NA,CASSPRTTNNSPLHF,TGTGCCAGCTCTCCCCGGACAACTAATAATTCACCCCTCCACTTT
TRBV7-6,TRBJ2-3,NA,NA,CASSFVAGFTDTQYF,TGTGCCAGCAGCTTTGTGGCAGGGTTCACAGATACGCAGTATTTT
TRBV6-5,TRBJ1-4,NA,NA,CASSALGRNLEKLFF,TGTGCCAGCAGTGCATTGGGGAGGAACTTGGAGAAACTGTTTTTT
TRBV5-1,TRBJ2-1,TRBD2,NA,CASSTASGSSFEQFF,TGCGCCAGCAGCACAGCTAGCGGGAGCTCTTTTGAGCAGTTCTTC
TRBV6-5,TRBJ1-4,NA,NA,CASSSEGQGNEKLFF,TGTGCCAGCAGCTCTGAGGGTCAAGGGAATGAAAAACTGTTTTTT